This passage covers 20 T cell receptor beta chains from one sample sequenced in a study of T cells after yellow fever vaccination. One entry per CDR3 protein, called by TCRdb with MiXCR from the 5' RACE reads. Of 550,000 to 750,000 distinct CDR3 sequences detected, roughly 13% appear once; the ten largest clones hold around 15%. The sample consisted of PBMCs, taken on the day of the yellow fever booster vaccination. The receptors were gathered from a man younger than 40 who received the YFV17D yellow fever vaccine.

Only a few counts were recorded for this clonotype. The chain links TRBV7-2 to TRBJ2-6; D remains unclear. Germline loops: CDR1 SGHTA, CDR2 FQGNSA. Trimming stripped 2 bases from V and 1 base from J, with 12 bases between. CDR3 length: 17 amino acids. The DNA for the CDR3 is TGTGCCAGCAGCTTAACGGGCAGCGCATCTGGGGCCAACGTCCTGACTTTC. This translates into CASSLTGSASGANVLTF.

Here the CDR3 reads CASSQNWNEQFF. For the CDR3, the DNA is TGTGCCAGCAGCCAGAATTGGAATGAGCAGTTCTTC. The chain employs TRBV7-9 and TRBJ2-1; D is ambiguous. Trimming removed 5 bases at V and 7 bases at J, with 9 bases between. CDR1 SEHNR and CDR2 FQNEAQ come from the germline V gene (reference sequence). The length of the CDR3 is 12 residues. Full variable domain (remainder filled in from reference TRBV7-9 and TRBJ2-1): DTGVSQNPRHKITKRGQNVTFRCDPISEHNRLYWYRQTLGQGPEFLTYFQNEAQLEKSRLLSDRFSAERPKGSFSTLEIQRTEQGDSAMYLCASSQNWNEQFFGPGTRLTVL.

This clonotype was recorded many times. The chain couples TRBV6-5 to TRBJ2-1; 8 bases are a match to TRBD2. The ends lost 4 bases at V and 4 bases at J; junction bases unmatched: 3. Germline V gives CDR1 MNHEY, CDR2 SVGAGI. The CDR3 length is 14 residues. CDR3 in amino acids: CASSLAGIYNEQFF. In nucleotides, the CDR3 is TGTGCCAGCAGTTTAGCGGGGATATACAATGAGCAGTTCTTC.

The table lists this clonotype with a count of one. The rearrangement links TRBV10-1 to TRBJ2-3; D is uncertain. Germline lookup yields CDR1 WNHNN and CDR2 SYGVQD (reference sequence). The V gene lost 4 bases and the J gene lost 8 bases, with 16 bases spanning the gap. The CDR3 runs 14 residues. The CDR3 coding sequence is TGCGCCAGCAGTGTTAAGAGAACGAGTGGTACGCAGTATTTT. Protein sequence: CASSVKRTSGTQYF.

The chain links TRBV12-3 or TRBV12-4 to TRBJ2-1, with a weak D call TRBD2 (6 bases). V lost 7 bases, J lost 4 bases, and 20 bases lay in between. The CDR3 spans 16 residues. The CDR3 nucleotides read TGTGCCAGCAACCCTGCGGGGAAGAGCTTTTACAATGAGCAGTTCTTC. This translates into CASNPAGKSFYNEQFF.

This clonotype was detected a few times. The V and J genes are TRBV20-1 and TRBJ2-7; D gene unclear. Germline V gene lookup returns CDR1 DFQATT and CDR2 SNEGSKA (reference sequence). V lost 0 bases and J 1 base, leaving 7 bases between the germline ends. This CDR3 contains 13 residues. Written as DNA, the CDR3 is TGCAGTGCTAGAGAACTGGGGTCCTACGAGCAGTACTTC. It specifies CSARELGSYEQYF.

This clonotype showed up just a few times. The chain couples TRBV6-1 to TRBJ2-3; D is tentatively TRBD1 or TRBD2 (6 bases each). Germline assignment: CDR1 MNHNS and CDR2 SASEGT. Trimming pared 6 bases from V and 3 bases from J, leaving 19 bases between. This CDR3 has 16 amino acids. For the CDR3, the DNA is TGTGCCAGCAGCCGTTGGGGGCGGGAACTGACAGATACGCAGTATTTT. Amino acids: CASSRWGRELTDTQYF.

The chain joins TRBV12-3 or TRBV12-4 to TRBJ2-1, with D perhaps given as TRBD1 or TRBD2 (5 bases each). CDR3 size: 16 residues. V lost 6 bases and J 8 bases, leaving 23 bases between the germline ends. The CDR3 spells CASRTTGAPGLDEQFF. CDR3 bases: TGTGCCAGCAGGACCACCGGGGCGCCAGGACTCGATGAGCAGTTCTTC.

A few counts support this clonotype. V gene TRBV10-3 combines with J gene TRBJ2-5; TRBD2 might be the D (5 bases). V was trimmed by 2 bases and J by 2 bases, leaving 6 bases between them. The CDR3 covers 13 residues. Germline lookup yields CDR1 ENHRY and CDR2 SYGVKD. The CDR3 DNA reads TGTGCCATCAGTGAGCCGGGGCAAGAGACCCAGTACTTC. Protein product: CAISEPGQETQYF.

In its sample, this clonotype was seen a few times. The CDR3 region has the DNA TGCAGTGTCAAGACGCTTAGCGGGAACCTAGATACGCAGTATTTT. It codes for CSVKTLSGNLDTQYF. This rearrangement joins TRBV20-1 to TRBJ2-3, with 8 bases aligning to TRBD2. The trim removed 7 bases at V and 5 bases at J, leaving 14 bases unmatched. Germline-derived CDR1 and CDR2 are DFQATT and SNEGSKA (reference sequence). The CDR3 has 15 amino acids.

This clonotype came up a few times. The chain combines TRBV25-1 with TRBJ2-1; 7 bases are a match to TRBD2. The V segment lost 4 bases and the J segment 6 bases; nucleotides outside the gene matches: 3. Per the germline V gene, CDR1 is MGHDK and CDR2 is SYGVNS. The CDR3 runs 13 residues. This CDR3 reads CASSATSVNEQFF. CDR3 bases: TGTGCCAGCAGTGCAACTAGCGTCAATGAGCAGTTCTTC.

The gene calls are TRBV29-1 and TRBJ2-5; no firm D call. Per germline, CDR1 SQVTM and CDR2 ANQGSEA. This CDR3 spans 11 amino acids. CDR3 DNA sequence: TGCAGTGCAGCGTACCAAGAGACCCAGTACTTC. It translates to CSAAYQETQYF.

The chain uses TRBV6-5 and TRBJ2-1; D is undetermined. Germline-derived CDR1 and CDR2 are MNHEY and SVGAGI. The V and J ends lost 0 bases and 4 bases respectively, with 10 bases between them. This CDR3 has 15 amino acids. The chain's CDR3 is CASSYSGTQYNEQFF. In nucleotides, the CDR3 is TGTGCCAGCAGTTACTCAGGTACACAATACAATGAGCAGTTCTTC.

This clonotype was detected ten times or more. The chain recombines TRBV12-3 or TRBV12-4 with TRBJ2-5; 7 nucleotides line up with TRBD1. The CDR3 consists of 13 residues. With V trimmed by 5 bases and J by 4 bases, 4 bases remained unmatched. In nucleotides, the CDR3 is TGTGCCAGCAGTCGGACAGGATTAGAGACCCAGTACTTC. Translating it yields CASSRTGLETQYF.

This clonotype was detected only a few times. The rearrangement joins TRBV5-1 to TRBJ2-3; D remains ambiguous. Germline CDR1 reads SGHRS; CDR2 reads YFSETQ. V lost 3 bases to trimming and J lost 0 bases, with 17 bases between them. The CDR3 sequence is 17 residues long. DNA for the CDR3: TGCGCCAGCAGCTCCTACCCGACGGAGAGTAGCACAGATACGCAGTATTTT. Amino acid sequence: CASSSYPTESSTDTQYF.

This clonotype has a handful of counts. The J gene is TRBJ1-1, the V gene TRBV6-2 or TRBV6-3; 8 nucleotides line up with TRBD1. Germline loops: CDR1 MNHEY, CDR2 SVGEGT. Unmatched junction bases numbered 20, after V lost 2 bases and J lost 3 bases. This CDR3 comprises 20 residues. The CDR3 DNA sequence: TGTGCCAGCAGTTACCCCCGGGACAGGAACGCCCCCAACGGGGACACTGAAGCTTTCTTT. Translating gives CASSYPRDRNAPNGDTEAFF.

This clonotype turned up a few times. The gene calls are TRBV19 and TRBJ2-1; TRBD2 might be the D (5 bases). Trimming stripped 5 bases from V and 2 bases from J, with 7 bases between. The CDR3 covers 13 residues. The germline gives CDR1 LNHDA, CDR2 SQIVND (reference sequence). CDR3 DNA: TGTGCCAGTAGTCACGGGGCCTACAATGAGCAGTTCTTC. Amino acid sequence: CASSHGAYNEQFF.

The chain has TRBV7-2 and TRBJ1-1; 9 nucleotides line up with TRBD1. The CDR3 loop spans 17 amino acids. Germline assignment: CDR1 SGHTA and CDR2 FQGNSA. V shed 5 bases, J shed 1 base, and the junction held 11 bases outside the gene matches. CDR3 DNA: TGTGCCAGCAGCCTTAAGTTGGGACAGGGAGGGAACACTGAAGCTTTCTTT. This translates into CASSLKLGQGGNTEAFF.

This clonotype has ten or more counts. V and J are TRBV11-2 and TRBJ2-5; D is ambiguous. The germline gives CDR1 SGHAT, CDR2 FQNNGV. This CDR3 is built from 13 residues. V lost 1 base to trimming and J lost 2 bases, with 5 bases between them. CDR3 in amino acids: CASSLGHQETQYF. CDR3 nucleotides: TGTGCCAGCAGCTTAGGTCATCAAGAGACCCAGTACTTC.

This clonotype has at least ten counts. CDR3 sequence reads: CASRRTGGGNQPQHF. The CDR3 DNA reads TGTGCCAGCAGAAGGACAGGGGGGGGCAATCAGCCCCAGCATTTT. The rearrangement links TRBV28 to TRBJ1-5; 10 bases agree with TRBD1. The CDR3 is 15 amino acids. J lost 2 bases, V lost 6 bases, and 4 bases had no gene match. Germline values: CDR1 MDHEN, CDR2 SYDVKM.